This T cell receptor beta chain was sequenced in a study of cytomegalovirus exposure and HLA in healthy donors. The CDR3 is made up of 13 amino acids. Trimming pared 7 bases from V and 6 bases from J, leaving 15 bases between. CDR1 is LNHDA and CDR2 is SQIVND in the germline V gene (reference sequence). The PCR made use of 60 Vbeta and 13 Jbeta primers. Measured with immunoSEQ multiplex PCR; TCRdb has only the in-frame clones, and not every one. Among about 150,000 clones, 65% to 80% were seen once, and the ten largest hold 1.5% to 2%. This clone was seen more than once but under ten times. The chain employs TRBV19 and TRBJ1-2; tentatively, D is TRBD1 (5 bases). Sequences were obtained from PBMCs. This clonotype originated in a woman aged 35 to 49 in good health and CMV-seronegative. The CDR3: CASTLTDLHGYTF. For the CDR3, the DNA is TGTGCCAGTACCTTGACAGACTTGCATGGCTACACCTTC. Based on the CDR3 plus reference TRBV19 and TRBJ1-2, the full variable domain is DGGITQSPKYLFRKEGQNVTLSCEQNLNHDAMYWYRQDPGQGLRLIYYSQIVNDFQKGDIAEGYSVSREKKESFPLTVTSAQKNPTAFYLCASTLTDLHGYTFGSGTRLTVV.